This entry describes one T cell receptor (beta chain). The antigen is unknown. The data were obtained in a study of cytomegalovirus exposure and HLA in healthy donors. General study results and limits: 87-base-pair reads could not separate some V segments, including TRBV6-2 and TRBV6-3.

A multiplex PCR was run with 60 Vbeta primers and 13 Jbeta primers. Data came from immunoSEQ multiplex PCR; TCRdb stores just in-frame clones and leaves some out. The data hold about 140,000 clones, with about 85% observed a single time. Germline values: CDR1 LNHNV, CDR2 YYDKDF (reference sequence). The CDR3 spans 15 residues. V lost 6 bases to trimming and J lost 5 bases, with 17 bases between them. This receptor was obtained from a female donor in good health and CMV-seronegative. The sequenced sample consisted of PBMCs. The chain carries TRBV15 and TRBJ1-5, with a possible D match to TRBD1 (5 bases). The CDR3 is CATRKGHGSYQPQHF. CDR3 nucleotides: TGTGCCACCAGGAAAGGACACGGGAGCTATCAGCCCCAGCATTTT.